This TCR beta chain was obtained from a study of T cell responses to AZD1222 COVID-19 vaccine. The study, taken as a whole, reports: Possibly, clonal diversity was underestimated; donors were largely white British and included more females. Per reports, nearly half of all spike-specific TCRs target regions that are unmutated in variants. Dominant CD4 TCR responses targeted spike regions 160-218 and 743-854.

Profiled with immunoSEQ multiplex PCR; TCRdb holds only in-frame clones, not every one. The table lists around 53,000 clones, roughly 85% of them singletons, with approximately 6.5% in the top ten. About this clone: Its antigen is currently unknown.

The V gene's germline CDR1 is LNHDA and CDR2 SQIVND (reference sequence). This CDR3 comprises 14 residues. V shed 7 bases and J shed 6 bases, with 16 bases lying between them. Sequences were derived from peripheral blood, sampled 28 days after the second AZD1222 dose. The receptor comes from an adult who received the AZD1222 COVID-19 vaccine. The chain has TRBV19 and TRBJ2-1, with D hard to call. The CDR3: CASTVNFVVNEQFF. In DNA, the CDR3 is TGTGCCAGTACGGTCAACTTTGTGGTCAATGAGCAGTTCTTC.